This T cell receptor beta chain was sequenced during a study of blood T cell repertoires in COVID-19. Authors' analysis steps: Reference gene primers were amplified, and this amplification served to estimate nucleated cell counts. The repertoire was sequenced with immunoSEQ multiplex PCR; TCRdb's copy has only in-frame clones and lacks some. V and J calls and clone size are given by that table; D and trimming were obtained from the DNA. The sample lists some 250,000 clones; 91% were seen once. J gave up 6 bases and V 6 bases, and 4 bases lay outside the gene matches. Germline V gives CDR1 SQVTM, CDR2 ANQGSEA. There are 12 residues in the CDR3.

The sequence derives from a human donor in a cohort exposed to, infected with or recovered from COVID-19 (not recorded which). The donor label of this sample is uncertain. The V and J genes are TRBV29-1 and TRBJ2-3; 9 positions agree with TRBD2. Sequencing was performed on PBMCs or T cells enriched from blood (not recorded which). The CDR3 coding sequence is TGCAGCGTACGTAGCGGGGGTGATACGCAGTATTTT. This sequence encodes CSVRSGGDTQYF.